Given below is one T cell receptor beta chain in context. This record belongs to a study of OX40 agonist ivuxolimab in advanced cancers. Across the study: Across the patients, intravenous ivuxolimab was delivered every 2 weeks at 0.01 to 10 mg/kg. Among those enrolled, mean age was about 58 years (range about 23 to 90) and approximately 80% were male. Checkpoint inhibitors had been given previously to 35% to 50% of patients.

Exclusion applied to patients with autoimmune disease history or systemic immunosuppression. Using immunoSEQ multiplex PCR, the repertoire was profiled, and TCRdb retains in-frame clones only, with some absent. The table has approximately 30,000 clones, roughly 80% seen once. Deletions cut 6 bases from V and 4 bases from J, with 13 bases between. The CDR3 has 14 residues. Germline V gene data show CDR1 as LNHDA and CDR2 as SQIVND (reference sequence). The input for sequencing was CD4+ or CD8+ T cells sorted from blood, taken in a trial of the OX40 agonist ivuxolimab. The TCR sequence derives from an adult with an advanced solid tumor such as melanoma, head and neck, liver or kidney cancer. The gene calls are TRBV19 and TRBJ1-5; D might be TRBD1 (5 bases). This CDR3 reads CASSPGRLNQPQHF. CDR3 in DNA: TGTGCCAGTAGCCCGGGACGCTTAAATCAGCCCCAGCATTTT.